These 20 T cell receptor beta chains came from one sample sequenced in a study of a mutant IDH1 vaccine in newly diagnosed glioma. Time point given: baseline, week 1 (first vaccination visit). Treatment of the sample: pre-vaccination baseline after standard-of-care therapy. Profiling relied on immunoSEQ multiplex PCR, and the TCRdb table lists in-frame clones only, not all of them. The table shows around 92,000 clones, with 80% to 90% occurring only once. The source was PBMCs, collected from a glioma patient treated with radiotherapy, temozolomide or both. These receptors were collected from a woman in her 50s with glioma.

The chain employs TRBV19 and TRBJ2-1, with 12 bases lining up with TRBD1. The V segment lost 8 bases and the J segment 7 bases; nucleotides outside the gene matches: 6. The germline V gene encodes CDR1 LNHDA and CDR2 SQIVND (reference sequence). The CDR3 is made up of 14 amino acids. CDR3 nucleotide sequence: TGTGCCAGTGGGGGACAGGGGGCTATTAATGAGCAGTTCTTC. It is translated as CASGGQGAINEQFF.

The chain recombines TRBV6-5 with TRBJ2-1, with D hard to call. V was clipped by 6 bases and J by 1 base, with 7 bases between them. The CDR3 has 13 residues. CDR1 is MNHEY and CDR2 is SVGAGI in the germline V gene. CDR3 sequence (DNA): TGTGCCAGCAGGCAGACATCCTACAATGAGCAGTTCTTC. The encoded protein is CASRQTSYNEQFF.

For this clone: Other DNA sequences in this sample translate to the same CDR3. The chain employs TRBV5-5 and TRBJ2-7; possibly TRBD2 for D (6 bases). The CDR3 is 15 residues long. In germline, CDR1 is SGHKS, CDR2 YYEKEE (reference sequence). Trimming removed 4 bases from V and 0 bases from J, with 14 bases in between. The DNA of the CDR3 is TGTGCCAGCAGCCCTCAAGGACTAAGCTCCTACGAGCAGTACTTC. It translates to CASSPQGLSSYEQYF.

The chain couples TRBV6-1 to TRBJ1-2; 7 nucleotides align to TRBD1. The junction had 5 bases not matched to a gene; V was cut back by 4 bases and J by 6 bases. The CDR3 contains 13 residues. Germline V gene lookup returns CDR1 MNHNS and CDR2 SASEGT. CDR3 protein: CASSATGYDGYTF. CDR3 sequence (DNA): TGTGCCAGCAGTGCGACAGGGTACGATGGCTACACCTTC.

The genes are TRBV28 and TRBJ2-7; a weak D match, TRBD1 (5 bases). Germline V gives CDR1 MDHEN, CDR2 SYDVKM. The CDR3 spans 12 residues. Trimming took off 5 bases at V and 3 bases at J, with 8 bases between the two ends. As DNA, the CDR3 is TGTGCCAGCAGTCCCGACAGCTACGAGCAGTACTTC. This gives the protein CASSPDSYEQYF. Full variable domain (missing parts from reference TRBV28 and TRBJ2-7): DVKVTQSSRYLVKRTGEKVFLECVQDMDHENMFWYRQDPGLGLRLIYFSYDVKMKEKGDIPEGYSVSREKKERFSLILESASTNQTSMYLCASSPDSYEQYFGPGTRLTVT.

The chain has TRBV29-1 and TRBJ2-5, with unresolved D. Germline V gene data show CDR1 as SQVTM and CDR2 as ANQGSEA. The V and J ends lost 2 bases and 5 bases respectively, with 15 bases between them. The CDR3 loop spans 14 amino acids. The CDR3 region is CSVEQVLYQETQYF. DNA of the CDR3: TGCAGCGTTGAACAGGTGTTATATCAGGAGACCCAGTACTTC. Combining the CDR3 with reference TRBV29-1 and TRBJ2-5 gives the whole variable domain SAVISQKPSRDICQRGTSLTIQCQVDSQVTMMFWYRQQPGQSLTLIATANQGSEATYESGFVIDKFPISRPNLTFSTLTVSNMSPEDSSIYLCSVEQVLYQETQYFGPGTRLLVL.

CDR3 sequence reads: CATSREGAAGSKAFF. The CDR3 DNA reads as TGTGCCACCAGCAGAGAAGGGGCAGCCGGCTCTAAAGCTTTCTTT. The chain is built from TRBV15 and TRBJ1-1; D is possibly TRBD1 (5 bases). Trimming pared 0 bases from V and 9 bases from J, leaving 17 bases between. Germline values: CDR1 LNHNV, CDR2 YYDKDF (reference sequence). The CDR3 spans 15 residues.

The rearrangement uses TRBV4-1 and TRBJ1-5; the D gene is possibly TRBD1 (5 bases). The CDR3 has 14 residues. Trimming left V 0 bases short and J 10 bases short, with 13 bases between. Germline loops: CDR1 MGHRA, CDR2 YSYEKL. The CDR3 here is CASSQDRAEDPQHF. In DNA form, the CDR3 reads TGCGCCAGCAGCCAAGACAGGGCTGAGGATCCCCAGCATTTT.

The chain employs TRBV6-5 and TRBJ2-1; 8 positions match TRBD2. This CDR3 contains 14 residues. Looked up from germline, CDR1 is MNHEY and CDR2 is SVGAGI. V trimming: 5 bases; J trimming: 5 bases; junction bases outside the gene matches: 5. The chain's CDR3 is CASSLGRANNEQFF. CDR3 bases: TGTGCCAGCAGTCTCGGGAGGGCGAACAATGAGCAGTTCTTC.

A single count supports this clone. This rearrangement joins TRBV19 to TRBJ2-7; D possibly uses TRBD1 or TRBD2 (5 bases each). The CDR3 contains 13 residues. Germline lookup yields CDR1 LNHDA and CDR2 SQIVND (reference sequence). V lost 5 bases and J lost 6, with 14 bases in between. As DNA, the CDR3 is TGTGCCAGTAGTCCCCGGGATGGGGGCGAGCAGTACTTC. The encoded protein is CASSPRDGGEQYF.

The chain links TRBV7-3 to TRBJ1-2; D is perhaps TRBD1 (5 bases). The CDR3 is made up of 15 amino acids. Germline lookup yields CDR1 SGHTA and CDR2 FQGTGA. Between the trimmed V and J ends, which lost 1 base and 7 bases, there was a span of 16 bases. The CDR3 spells CASSLIVQGSSGYTF. CDR3 DNA: TGTGCCAGCAGCTTAATTGTTCAGGGCAGCAGTGGCTACACCTTC.

The J gene is TRBJ1-5, the V gene TRBV28, with D maybe TRBD1 (6 bases). Germline-derived CDR1 and CDR2 are MDHEN and SYDVKM. V lost 2 bases to trimming and J lost 4 bases, with 12 bases between them. The CDR3 loop spans 15 amino acids. Here the CDR3 DNA reads TGTGCCAGCAGTTTAGGGGGGGCGCGAAATCAGCCCCAGCATTTT. Protein product: CASSLGGARNQPQHF.

The genes are TRBV6-5 and TRBJ1-1; weak D call: TRBD1 (6 bases). With 7 bases removed from V and 3 bases from J, the gap between germline ends came to 18 bases. The CDR3 runs to 15 residues. Germline V lookup: CDR1 MNHEY, CDR2 SVGAGI. CDR3 sequence (DNA): TGTGCCAGCATCGACTCCGGGGGGCGAGACACTGAAGCTTTCTTT. It is translated as CASIDSGGRDTEAFF.

The chain employs TRBV4-2 and TRBJ2-7; 12 bases align to TRBD2. Losses at the gene ends were 4 bases for V and 4 bases for J; bases not matched to a gene: 11. CDR3 length: 17 amino acids. From germline, CDR1 is LGHNA and CDR2 YNFKEQ. This chain's CDR3 is CASSPRTSGTREYEQYF. DNA for the CDR3: TGTGCCAGCAGCCCTCGGACTAGCGGGACAAGGGAATACGAGCAGTACTTC.

This chain uses TRBV7-9 with TRBJ2-1; TRBD2 matches at 7 bases. Germline CDR1 and CDR2: SEHNR and FQNEAQ (reference sequence). With 4 bases clipped from V and 0 bases from J, the junction kept 6 bases outside the gene matches. CDR3 length: 16 amino acids. This CDR3 is CASSSPGGSSYNEQFF. The CDR3 bases are TGTGCCAGCAGCTCCCCCGGCGGGAGCTCCTACAATGAGCAGTTCTTC. The full variable domain, rest sourced from reference TRBV7-9 and TRBJ2-1, is DTGVSQNPRHKITKRGQNVTFRCDPISEHNRLYWYRQTLGQGPEFLTYFQNEAQLEKSRLLSDRFSAERPKGSFSTLEIQRTEQGDSAMYLCASSSPGGSSYNEQFFGPGTRLTVL.

The chain links TRBV19 to TRBJ2-7, with a possible D match to TRBD2 (5 bases). The CDR3 length is 13 residues. Per germline, CDR1 LNHDA and CDR2 SQIVND (reference sequence). V gave up 7 bases and J gave up 4 bases, with 14 bases separating them. The CDR3 nucleotides are TGTGCCAGTAAGGGTGATGGAGGTTACGAGCAGTACTTC. It codes for CASKGDGGYEQYF.

The V gene is TRBV19, the J gene TRBJ1-4, with D tentatively TRBD1 (5 bases). The CDR3 loop spans 12 amino acids. Trimming took off 5 bases at V and 5 bases at J, with 6 bases between the two ends. Germline V lookup: CDR1 LNHDA, CDR2 SQIVND (reference sequence). As DNA, the CDR3 is TGTGCCAGTAGTGGGACCAATGAAAAACTGTTTTTT. Encoded protein: CASSGTNEKLFF.

The CDR3 reads CASSTRQGAGTGELFF. DNA for the CDR3: TGCGCCAGCAGCACCCGACAGGGGGCGGGCACCGGGGAGCTGTTTTTT. The chain links TRBV4-1 to TRBJ2-2; 10 bases fit TRBD1. The length of the CDR3 is 16 residues. Trimming removed 5 bases from V and 4 bases from J; junction bases left unmatched: 7. CDR1 and CDR2 (germline): MGHRA, YSYEKL.

Remarks on this clone: At one of its ends the junction is not consistent with the germline gene, which may arise from a read error. The chain links TRBV7-7 to TRBJ2-3; 8 bases are a match to TRBD2. CDR1 is SSHAT and CDR2 is FNYEAQ in the germline V gene (reference sequence). The CDR3 runs to 15 residues. CDR3 sequence (DNA): TGTGCTAGCAGCCCAGGGACTAGAGGCACAGATACGCAGTATTTT. Residues: CASSPGTRGTDTQYF.

J is TRBJ2-5 and V is TRBV29-1; D could derive from TRBD1 or TRBD2 (6 bases each). V lost 4 bases to trimming and J lost 3 bases, with 9 bases between them. This CDR3 has 12 amino acids. Germline values: CDR1 SQVTM, CDR2 ANQGSEA. The CDR3 reads CSVGGAKETQYF. As DNA, the CDR3 is TGCAGCGTTGGGGGGGCCAAAGAGACCCAGTACTTC.